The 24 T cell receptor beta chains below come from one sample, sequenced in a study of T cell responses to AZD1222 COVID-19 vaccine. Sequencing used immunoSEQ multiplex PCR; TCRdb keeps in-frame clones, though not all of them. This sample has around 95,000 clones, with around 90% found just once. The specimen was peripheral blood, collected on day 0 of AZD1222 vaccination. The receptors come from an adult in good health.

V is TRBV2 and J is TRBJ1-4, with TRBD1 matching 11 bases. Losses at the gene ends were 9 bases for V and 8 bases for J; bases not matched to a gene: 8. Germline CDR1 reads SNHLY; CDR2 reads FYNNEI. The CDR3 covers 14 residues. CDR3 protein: CASEPGQGGEKLFF. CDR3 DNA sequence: TGTGCCAGTGAACCGGGACAGGGGGGAGAAAAACTGTTTTTT.

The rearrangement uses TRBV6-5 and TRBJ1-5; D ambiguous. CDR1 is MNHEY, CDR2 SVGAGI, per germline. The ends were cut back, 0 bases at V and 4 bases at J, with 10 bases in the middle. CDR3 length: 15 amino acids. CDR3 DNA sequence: TGTGCCAGCAGTTACTCGGGCATTGGGAATCAGCCCCAGCATTTT. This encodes CASSYSGIGNQPQHF.

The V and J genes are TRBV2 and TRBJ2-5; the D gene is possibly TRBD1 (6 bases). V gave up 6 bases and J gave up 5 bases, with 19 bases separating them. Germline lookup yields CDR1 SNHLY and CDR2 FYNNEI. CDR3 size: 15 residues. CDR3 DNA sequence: TGTGCCAGCAGCGCTCTAAAACAGGGCCGGGAGACCCAGTACTTC. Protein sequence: CASSALKQGRETQYF.

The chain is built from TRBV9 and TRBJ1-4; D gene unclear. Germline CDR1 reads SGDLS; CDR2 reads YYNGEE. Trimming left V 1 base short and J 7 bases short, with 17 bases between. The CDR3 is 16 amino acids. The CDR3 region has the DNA TGTGCCAGCAGCGTATTCGGTGGTGAGGACGGTGAAAAACTGTTTTTT. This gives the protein CASSVFGGEDGEKLFF.

DNA for the CDR3: TGTGCCAGCAGCCTTCAGACAGAACTAAATGGCTACACCTTC. Encoded protein: CASSLQTELNGYTF. This chain joins TRBV7-9 and TRBJ1-2; tentatively, D is TRBD1 (5 bases). With 5 bases removed from V and 6 bases from J, the gap between germline ends came to 16 bases. The CDR3 runs 14 residues. Germline V lookup: CDR1 SEHNR, CDR2 FQNEAQ (reference sequence).

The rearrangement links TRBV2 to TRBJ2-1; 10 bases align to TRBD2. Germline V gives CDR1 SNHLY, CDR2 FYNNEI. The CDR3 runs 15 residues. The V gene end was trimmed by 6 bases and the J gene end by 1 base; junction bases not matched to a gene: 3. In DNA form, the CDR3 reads TGTGCCAGCAGACCGGGACTAGCGTCCTACAATGAGCAGTTCTTC. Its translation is CASRPGLASYNEQFF.

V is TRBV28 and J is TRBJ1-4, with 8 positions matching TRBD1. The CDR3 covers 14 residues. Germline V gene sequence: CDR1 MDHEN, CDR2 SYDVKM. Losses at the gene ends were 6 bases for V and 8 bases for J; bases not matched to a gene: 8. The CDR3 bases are TGTGCCAGCAGCCTCGCAGGGGGCCGGGAAAAACTGTTTTTT. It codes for CASSLAGGREKLFF.

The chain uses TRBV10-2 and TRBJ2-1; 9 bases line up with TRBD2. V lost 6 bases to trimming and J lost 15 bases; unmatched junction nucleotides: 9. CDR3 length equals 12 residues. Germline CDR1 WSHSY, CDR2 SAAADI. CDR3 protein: CASSRSLAGGFF. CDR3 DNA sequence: TGCGCCAGCAGCCGCTCACTAGCGGGTGGGTTCTTC.

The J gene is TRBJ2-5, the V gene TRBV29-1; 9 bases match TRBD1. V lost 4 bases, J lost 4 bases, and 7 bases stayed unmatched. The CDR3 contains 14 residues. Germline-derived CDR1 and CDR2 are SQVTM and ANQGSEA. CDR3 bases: TGCAGCGTTGTAGGGACAGGGACTCTAGAGACCCAGTACTTC. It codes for CSVVGTGTLETQYF. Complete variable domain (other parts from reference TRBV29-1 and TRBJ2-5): SAVISQKPSRDICQRGTSLTIQCQVDSQVTMMFWYRQQPGQSLTLIATANQGSEATYESGFVIDKFPISRPNLTFSTLTVSNMSPEDSSIYLCSVVGTGTLETQYFGPGTRLLVL.

The CDR3 DNA reads as TGTGCCAGCACCGTTCCAAGGTGGGACAGGGGTTTTACCGGGGAGCTGTTTTTT. Amino acids: CASTVPRWDRGFTGELFF. This chain joins TRBV11-2 and TRBJ2-2; 10 bases line up with TRBD1. CDR1 is SGHAT, CDR2 FQNNGV, per germline. J gave up 5 bases and V 7 bases, and 16 bases lay outside the gene matches. The CDR3 sequence is 18 residues long.

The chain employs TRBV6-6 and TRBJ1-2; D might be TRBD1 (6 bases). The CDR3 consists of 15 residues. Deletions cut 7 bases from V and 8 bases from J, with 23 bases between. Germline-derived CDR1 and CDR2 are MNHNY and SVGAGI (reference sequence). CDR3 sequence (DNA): TGTGCCAGCACCCACAGGGAGACCTGGGGGCAGGGCTACACCTTC. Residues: CASTHRETWGQGYTF.

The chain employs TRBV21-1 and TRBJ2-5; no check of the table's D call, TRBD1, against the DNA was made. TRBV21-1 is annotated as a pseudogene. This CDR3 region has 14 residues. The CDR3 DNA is TGTGCCAGCAGCAAACAAGACAGGGCTGAGACCCAGTACTTC. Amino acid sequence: CASSKQDRAETQYF.

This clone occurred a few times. The CDR3 nucleotides read TGCGCCAGCAGCTTGTTAACTGAGGACAATGAGCAGTTCTTC. It is translated as CASSLLTEDNEQFF. V is TRBV5-1 and J is TRBJ2-1; D ambiguous. CDR3 length: 14 residues. Trimming took off 1 base at V and 5 bases at J, with 10 bases between the two ends. Germline CDR1 is SGHRS and CDR2 is YFSETQ.

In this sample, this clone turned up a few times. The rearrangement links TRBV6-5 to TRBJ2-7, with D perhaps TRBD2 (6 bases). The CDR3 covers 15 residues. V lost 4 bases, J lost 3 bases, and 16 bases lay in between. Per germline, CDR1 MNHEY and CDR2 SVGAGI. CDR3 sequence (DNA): TGTGCCAGCAGTTCCCCTTGGGGGGAGAACTACGAGCAGTACTTC. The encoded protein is CASSSPWGENYEQYF.

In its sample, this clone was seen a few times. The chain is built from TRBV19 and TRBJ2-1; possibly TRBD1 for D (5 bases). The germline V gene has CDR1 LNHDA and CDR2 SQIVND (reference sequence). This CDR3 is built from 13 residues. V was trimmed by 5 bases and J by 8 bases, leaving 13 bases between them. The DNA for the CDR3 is TGTGCCAGTAGTCTCGGACACTGGGATGAGCAGTTCTTC. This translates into CASSLGHWDEQFF.

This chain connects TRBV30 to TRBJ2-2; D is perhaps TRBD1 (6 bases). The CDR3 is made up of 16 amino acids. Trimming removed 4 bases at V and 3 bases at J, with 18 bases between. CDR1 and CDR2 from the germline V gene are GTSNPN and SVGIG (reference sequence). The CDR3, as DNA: TGTGCCTGGACCTACCAGGGGTACTGGGACACCGGGGAGCTGTTTTTT. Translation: CAWTYQGYWDTGELFF. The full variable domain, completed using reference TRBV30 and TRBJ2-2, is SQTIHQWPATLVQPVGSPLSLECTVEGTSNPNLYWYRQAAGRGLQLLFYSVGIGQISSEVPQNLSASRPQDRQFILSSKKLLLSDSGFYLCAWTYQGYWDTGELFFGEGSRLTVL.

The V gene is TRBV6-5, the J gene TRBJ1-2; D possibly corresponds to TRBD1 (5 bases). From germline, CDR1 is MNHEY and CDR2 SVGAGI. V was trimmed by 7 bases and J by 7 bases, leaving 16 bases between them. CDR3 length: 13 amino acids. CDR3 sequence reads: CASTSGGAGGYTF. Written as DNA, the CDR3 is TGTGCCAGCACCTCCGGAGGGGCGGGTGGCTACACCTTC.

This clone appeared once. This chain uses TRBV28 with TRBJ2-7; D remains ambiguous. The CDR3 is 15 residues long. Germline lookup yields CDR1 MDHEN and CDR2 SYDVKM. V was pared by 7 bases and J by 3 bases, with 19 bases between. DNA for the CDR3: TGTGCCAGCACCACCCTTGGCGGAGTAAACTACGAGCAGTACTTC. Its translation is CASTTLGGVNYEQYF.

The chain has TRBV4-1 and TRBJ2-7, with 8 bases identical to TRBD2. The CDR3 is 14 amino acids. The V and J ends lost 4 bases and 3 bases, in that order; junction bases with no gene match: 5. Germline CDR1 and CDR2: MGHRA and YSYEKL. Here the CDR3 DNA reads TGCGCCAGCAGCCGTAGCGGGAAATTCTACGAGCAGTACTTC. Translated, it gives CASSRSGKFYEQYF.

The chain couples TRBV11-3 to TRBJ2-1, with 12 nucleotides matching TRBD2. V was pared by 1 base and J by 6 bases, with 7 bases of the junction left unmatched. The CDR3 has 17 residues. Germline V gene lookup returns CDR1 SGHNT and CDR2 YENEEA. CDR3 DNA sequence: TGTGCCAGCAGCTTAGTAGGGCTAGCGGGAGGGTTCAATGAGCAGTTCTTC. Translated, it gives CASSLVGLAGGFNEQFF.

CDR3 nucleotide sequence: TGTGCCACCGCGGACTCCGGGTCTCCTAGCGTCCTGACTTTC. This codes for CATADSGSPSVLTF. The V call is TRBV28, the J call TRBJ2-6; the D gene is possibly TRBD2 (5 bases). Trimming shortened V by 10 bases and J by 12 bases, and 22 bases separated the two germline ends. Germline CDR1 reads MDHEN; CDR2 reads SYDVKM. The CDR3 length is 14 residues.

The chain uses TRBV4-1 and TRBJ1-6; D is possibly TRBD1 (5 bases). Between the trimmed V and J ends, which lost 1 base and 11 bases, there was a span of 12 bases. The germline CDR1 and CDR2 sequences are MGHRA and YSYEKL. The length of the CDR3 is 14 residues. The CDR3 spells CASSQGWDPTPLHF. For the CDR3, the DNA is TGCGCCAGCAGCCAAGGGTGGGACCCTACACCCCTCCACTTT.

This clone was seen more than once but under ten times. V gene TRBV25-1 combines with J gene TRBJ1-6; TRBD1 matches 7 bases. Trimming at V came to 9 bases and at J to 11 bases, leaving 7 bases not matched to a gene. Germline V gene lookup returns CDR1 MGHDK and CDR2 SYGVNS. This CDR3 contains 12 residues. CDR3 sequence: CARYRGRAPLHF. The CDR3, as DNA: TGTGCCAGATACAGGGGAAGGGCACCCCTCCACTTT. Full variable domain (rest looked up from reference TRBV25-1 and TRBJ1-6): EADIYQTPRYLVIGTGKKITLECSQTMGHDKMYWYQQDPGMELHLIHYSYGVNSTEKGDLSSESTVSRIRTEHFPLTLESARPSHTSQYLCARYRGRAPLHFGNGTRLTVT.

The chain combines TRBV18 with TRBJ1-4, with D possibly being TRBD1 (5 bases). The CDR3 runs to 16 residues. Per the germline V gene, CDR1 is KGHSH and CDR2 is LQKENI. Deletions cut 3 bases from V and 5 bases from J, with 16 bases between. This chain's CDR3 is CASSPAVLRGNEKLFF. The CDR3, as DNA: TGTGCCAGCTCACCCGCCGTTCTACGGGGGAATGAAAAACTGTTTTTT.